Shown below are 27 T cell receptor beta chains from a single sample sequenced in a study of neurological immune-mediated disorders. TCRdb re-called the 5' RACE reads with MiXCR, one entry per CDR3 protein. Of tens of thousands of distinct CDR3 sequences in the sample, about 4% were seen once. What was sequenced was PBMCs. The receptors derive from a woman aged 45-60 years with multiple sclerosis.

At least ten counts were recorded for this clonotype. The chain couples TRBV5-6 to TRBJ2-5; a weak D match, TRBD1 (5 bases). V shed 6 bases and J shed 1 base, with 16 bases lying between them. CDR3 length: 15 amino acids. Germline V gene lookup returns CDR1 SGHDT and CDR2 YYEEEE. The CDR3 region has the DNA TGTGCCAGCACTAGGTTAAGACAGAGCCAAGAGACCCAGTACTTC. Its protein is CASTRLRQSQETQYF. Combining the CDR3 with reference TRBV5-6 and TRBJ2-5 gives the whole variable domain DAGVTQSPTHLIKTRGQQVTLRCSPKSGHDTVSWYQQALGQGPQFIFQYYEEEERQRGNFPDRFSGHQFPNYSSELNVNALLLGDSALYLCASTRLRQSQETQYFGPGTRLLVL.

This clonotype has more than one count but fewer than ten. J is TRBJ2-1 and V is TRBV11-2; D not certain. Between the trimmed V and J ends, which lost 0 bases and 7 bases, there was a span of 13 bases. CDR1 is SGHAT, CDR2 FQNNGV, per germline. The CDR3 sequence is 15 residues long. For the CDR3, the DNA is TGTGCCAGCAGCTTAGATCTGGGCTTCAGGAATGAGCAGTTCTTC. This sequence encodes CASSLDLGFRNEQFF.

The CDR3 nucleotides are TGCGCCAGCAGCCAAGACCCGGGGGACACTGAAGCTTTCTTT. Translation gives CASSQDPGDTEAFF. V and J are TRBV4-3 and TRBJ1-1; possible D gene TRBD1, 5 bases. The germline CDR1 and CDR2 sequences are LGHNA and YSLEER. V shed 0 bases and J shed 3 bases, with 8 bases lying between them. The CDR3 runs to 14 residues.

This clonotype was seen repeatedly, ten times or more. The chain links TRBV7-9 to TRBJ2-5; tentative D call: TRBD1 (6 bases). The CDR3 is 15 amino acids. Germline V CDR1 and CDR2: SEHNR, FQNEAQ (reference sequence). The V gene lost 3 bases and the J gene lost 0 bases, with 11 bases spanning the gap. The CDR3: CASSFGDTYQETQYF. DNA for the CDR3: TGTGCCAGCAGCTTTGGGGACACCTACCAAGAGACCCAGTACTTC. Complete variable domain (other parts from reference TRBV7-9 and TRBJ2-5): DTGVSQNPRHKITKRGQNVTFRCDPISEHNRLYWYRQTLGQGPEFLTYFQNEAQLEKSRLLSDRFSAERPKGSFSTLEIQRTEQGDSAMYLCASSFGDTYQETQYFGPGTRLLVL.

This clonotype has at least ten counts. V and J are TRBV7-6 and TRBJ2-3; a possible D gene is TRBD1 (6 bases). The CDR3 spans 14 residues. Deletions cut 5 bases from V and 4 bases from J, with 13 bases between. Per the germline V gene, CDR1 is SGHVS and CDR2 is FNYEAQ. The CDR3 DNA is TGTGCCAGCAGCCCCCGTACAGGGTCAGATACGCAGTATTTT. Its protein product is CASSPRTGSDTQYF. Looking up the rest from reference TRBV7-6 and TRBJ2-3 gives the full variable domain: GAGVSQSPRYKVTKRGQDVALRCDPISGHVSLYWYRQALGQGPEFLTYFNYEAQQDKSGLPNDRFSAERPEGSISTLTIQRTEQRDSAMYRCASSPRTGSDTQYFGPGTRLTVL.

There are many counts of this clonotype. The rearrangement links TRBV25-1 to TRBJ2-1; D remains unclear. Trimming left V 1 base short and J 10 bases short, with 11 bases between. CDR1 is MGHDK and CDR2 is SYGVNS in the germline V gene. CDR3 size: 13 residues. The DNA of the CDR3 is TGTGCCAGCAGTGAATCATTATCCCACGAGCAGTTCTTC. It specifies CASSESLSHEQFF.

This clonotype appeared many times. The chain couples TRBV5-6 to TRBJ1-2; 8 bases match TRBD1. V was clipped by 4 bases and J by 2 bases; unmatched bases: 1. The CDR3 is 13 residues long. Germline V gene data show CDR1 as SGHDT and CDR2 as YYEEEE. Here the CDR3 DNA reads TGTGCCAGCAGCGACAGGGGAAACTATGGCTACACCTTC. This translates into CASSDRGNYGYTF.

This clonotype has a count of ten or more. The J gene is TRBJ1-5, the V gene TRBV5-1; D perhaps matches TRBD1 (6 bases). Germline assignment: CDR1 SGHRS and CDR2 YFSETQ. The CDR3 covers 16 residues. Deletions cut 5 bases from V and 1 base from J, with 16 bases between. In nucleotides, the CDR3 is TGCGCCAGCAGACCAGACGGACAGTCGAGCAATCAGCCCCAGCATTTT. It translates to CASRPDGQSSNQPQHF.

This clonotype has a count of ten or more. The rearrangement uses TRBV29-1 and TRBJ2-2, with D unresolved. CDR1 is SQVTM and CDR2 is ANQGSEA in the germline V gene. V was shortened by 5 bases and J by 5 bases, with 6 bases between the two germline ends. The CDR3 is 11 amino acids. CDR3 nucleotide sequence: TGCAGCGTTAAAGGGACCGGGGAGCTGTTTTTT. Amino acid sequence: CSVKGTGELFF.

This clonotype was observed at least ten times. V is TRBV14 and J is TRBJ1-4; D not resolved. Trimming left V 6 bases short and J 8 bases short, with 10 bases between. In germline, CDR1 is SGHDN, CDR2 FVKESK. This CDR3 has 12 amino acids. The DNA of the CDR3 is TGTGCCAGCAGGAACGTCGGGGAAAAACTGTTTTTT. Residues: CASRNVGEKLFF. The whole variable domain, filled in from reference TRBV14 and TRBJ1-4, reads EAGVTQFPSHSVIEKGQTVTLRCDPISGHDNLYWYRRVMGKEIKFLLHFVKESKQDESGMPNNRFLAERTGGTYSTLKVQPAELEDSGVYFCASRNVGEKLFFGSGTQLSVL.

This clonotype was observed at least ten times. This sequence joins TRBV20-1 and TRBJ2-5, with a weak D call TRBD1 (6 bases). Trimming left V 0 bases short and J 4 bases short, with 12 bases between. From germline, CDR1 is DFQATT and CDR2 SNEGSKA (reference sequence). The CDR3 consists of 14 residues. CDR3 DNA sequence: TGCAGTGCTAGAGATCAGGGGTTCGGAGAGACCCAGTACTTC. It encodes CSARDQGFGETQYF.

This clonotype was found many times. The chain joins TRBV29-1 to TRBJ1-1; possible D gene TRBD1, 5 bases. The CDR3 is 13 amino acids. V was cut by 7 bases and J by 10 bases, with 22 bases left in between. Germline assignment: CDR1 SQVTM and CDR2 ANQGSEA. CDR3 DNA sequence: TGCAGCGCCGAGGGGTCGGCAGGGAGTGGAGCTTTCTTT. Its protein is CSAEGSAGSGAFF.

This clonotype showed up just a few times. The rearrangement joins TRBV29-1 to TRBJ2-1, with TRBD1 matching over 7 bases. V lost 4 bases, J lost 4 bases, and 7 bases stayed unmatched. The CDR3 runs 14 residues. Germline loops: CDR1 SQVTM, CDR2 ANQGSEA. The CDR3 reads CSVVEGGGYNEQFF. The CDR3 DNA sequence: TGCAGCGTTGTCGAAGGGGGCGGTTACAATGAGCAGTTCTTC.

This clonotype was seen repeatedly, ten times or more. V is TRBV10-3 and J is TRBJ1-1, with unresolved D. This CDR3 contains 13 residues. Between the trimmed V and J ends, which lost 8 bases and 4 bases, there was a span of 14 bases. In germline, CDR1 is ENHRY, CDR2 SYGVKD. DNA of the CDR3: TGTGCCATCGGAGAGCCGACAAGCACTGAAGCTTTCTTT. This encodes CAIGEPTSTEAFF.

This clonotype was seen only a few times. The genes are TRBV19 and TRBJ1-2; TRBD1 agrees at 7 bases. The J segment lost 4 bases and the V segment lost 9 bases, leaving 5 bases of the junction unmatched. Germline assignment: CDR1 LNHDA and CDR2 SQIVND (reference sequence). The CDR3 sequence is 12 residues long. The CDR3 sequence is CASTGQSYGYTF. CDR3 nucleotides: TGTGCCAGCACGGGACAGAGCTATGGCTACACCTTC. The whole variable domain, filled in from reference TRBV19 and TRBJ1-2, reads DGGITQSPKYLFRKEGQNVTLSCEQNLNHDAMYWYRQDPGQGLRLIYYSQIVNDFQKGDIAEGYSVSREKKESFPLTVTSAQKNPTAFYLCASTGQSYGYTFGSGTRLTVV.

This clonotype was seen at least ten times. The J gene is TRBJ1-2, the V gene TRBV14, with D unresolved. V was cut by 0 bases and J by 4 bases, with 6 bases left in between. CDR3 length: 13 amino acids. Germline V CDR1 and CDR2: SGHDN, FVKESK. CDR3 sequence reads: CASSQDLAYGYTF. DNA for the CDR3: TGTGCCAGCAGCCAAGATCTGGCCTATGGCTACACCTTC.

This clonotype has at least ten counts. The DNA for the CDR3 is TGCAGCGTTGAGGGACAGGGTCCCGGGGAGCTGTTTTTT. Its translation is CSVEGQGPGELFF. This chain joins TRBV29-1 and TRBJ2-2; 9 bases agree with TRBD1. In germline, CDR1 is SQVTM, CDR2 ANQGSEA. The J segment lost 6 bases and the V segment lost 3 bases, leaving 2 bases of the junction unmatched. The CDR3 extends over 13 amino acids.

This clonotype was counted many times. V is TRBV29-1 and J is TRBJ2-7; 10 positions match TRBD1. CDR3 length equals 11 residues. The germline V gene encodes CDR1 SQVTM and CDR2 ANQGSEA. After removal of 8 bases from V and 5 bases from J, the junction contained 3 bases not matched to a gene. The CDR3 sequence is CSCGTGDEQYF. The CDR3 DNA is TGCAGCTGCGGGACAGGGGACGAGCAGTACTTC.

This clonotype was detected many times. V is TRBV20-1 and J is TRBJ1-6, with 7 bases aligning to TRBD1. The CDR3 runs 17 residues. Germline CDR1 reads DFQATT; CDR2 reads SNEGSKA (reference sequence). Losses at the gene ends were 1 base for V and 5 bases for J; bases not matched to a gene: 11. CDR3 in DNA: TGCAGTGCTAGAGGGGGCCGCACCGGGACAGATAATTCACCCCTCCACTTT. As protein: CSARGGRTGTDNSPLHF.

This clonotype is medium-sized within its sample. The chain joins TRBV12-3 or TRBV12-4 to TRBJ1-2; D remains ambiguous. CDR3 length equals 13 residues. Trimming shortened V by 1 base and J by 5 bases, and 8 bases separated the two germline ends. The CDR3 is CASSLGSMYGYTF. The CDR3 nucleotides are TGTGCCAGCAGTTTAGGCAGTATGTATGGCTACACCTTC.

This clonotype showed up many times. The V and J genes are TRBV20-1 and TRBJ2-1, with 11 bases identical to TRBD2. Germline V gene lookup returns CDR1 DFQATT and CDR2 SNEGSKA (reference sequence). Trimming removed 0 bases from V and 7 bases from J; junction bases left unmatched: 5. The CDR3 is 15 amino acids. The CDR3 loop reads CSARDGTSGVNEQFF. CDR3 DNA: TGCAGTGCTAGAGATGGGACTAGCGGAGTGAATGAGCAGTTCTTC.

This clonotype showed up many times. This sequence joins TRBV7-2 and TRBJ2-5, with D unclear. With 0 bases removed from V and 5 bases from J, the gap between germline ends came to 13 bases. The CDR3 spans 15 residues. CDR1 is SGHTA and CDR2 is FQGNSA in the germline V gene. CDR3 DNA sequence: TGTGCCAGCAGCTTAGCGCCAGGAGTGTGGGAGACCCAGTACTTC. This codes for CASSLAPGVWETQYF.

Ten or more counts support this clonotype. The chain carries TRBV3-1 and TRBJ1-1; D ambiguous. Trimming stripped 4 bases from V and 5 bases from J, with 11 bases between. The germline gives CDR1 LGHDT, CDR2 YNNKEL (reference sequence). This CDR3 has 13 amino acids. The CDR3 reads CASSRQGRTEAFF. In DNA form, the CDR3 reads TGTGCCAGCAGCCGCCAAGGGCGAACTGAAGCTTTCTTT.

This clonotype was observed at least ten times. This chain links TRBV7-9 with TRBJ1-3, with a weak D call TRBD1 (5 bases). The CDR3 spans 14 residues. V lost 5 bases to trimming and J lost 5 bases, with 13 bases between them. The germline gives CDR1 SEHNR, CDR2 FQNEAQ (reference sequence). The CDR3 nucleotides read TGTGCCAGCAGCGAACCGGGACGGCGAAACACCATATATTTT. Protein product: CASSEPGRRNTIYF.

This clonotype was counted many times. The rearrangement links TRBV20-1 to TRBJ1-2; D uncertain. Trimming took 5 bases from V and 8 from J, leaving 18 bases between them. The CDR3 consists of 13 residues. CDR1 is DFQATT, CDR2 SNEGSKA, per germline (reference sequence). The CDR3 nucleotides read TGCAGTGCTGGAAACTGGAAGACCCTAGGCTACACCTTC. Amino acids: CSAGNWKTLGYTF.

This clonotype has a count of ten or more. This chain joins TRBV5-1 and TRBJ2-1; D not resolved. The CDR3 is made up of 15 amino acids. Germline assignment: CDR1 SGHRS and CDR2 YFSETQ. Trimming stripped 0 bases from V and 0 bases from J, with 7 bases between. CDR3 nucleotides: TGCGCCAGCAGCTTGGTATCGGACTCCTACAATGAGCAGTTCTTC. As protein: CASSLVSDSYNEQFF.

This clonotype was seen ten or more times. The V gene is TRBV5-1, the J gene TRBJ2-7; TRBD1 is a possible D gene (6 bases). This CDR3 spans 15 amino acids. The V gene lost 0 bases and the J gene lost 2 bases, with 12 bases spanning the gap. Germline-derived CDR1 and CDR2 are SGHRS and YFSETQ. DNA for the CDR3: TGCGCCAGCAGCTTGGGGACAGCTACTACCTACGAGCAGTACTTC. This translates into CASSLGTATTYEQYF.